Below are 5 T cell receptor beta chains sequenced from a single sample in a study of post-analysis software for immune sequencing data. Overall study findings and caveats: Patients showed TRBV5-6, TRBV5-1 and TRBV20-1 among a few TRBV segments more frequent than in controls.

cDNA libraries for TCR beta contained unique molecular identifiers. TCRdb ran MiXCR on the PCR reads and lists one entry per CDR3 protein. The data contain 750,000 to 950,000 distinct CDR3 sequences, under 70% of them seen just once; the ten biggest clones take up under 6%. Which antigens these TCRs recognize remains unknown. The specimen was blood. These receptors came from a girl between 5 and 17 years old with multiple sclerosis.

The chain has TRBV3-1 and TRBJ1-5; 7 positions match TRBD1. Germline V gives CDR1 LGHDT, CDR2 YNNKEL (reference sequence). This CDR3 comprises 15 residues. The V gene end was trimmed by 4 bases and the J gene end by 3 bases; junction bases not matched to a gene: 6. The CDR3 spells CASSPSTGDNQPQHF. The CDR3 bases are TGTGCCAGCAGCCCCTCTACAGGGGACAATCAGCCCCAGCATTTT.

The chain is built from TRBV12-3 or TRBV12-4 and TRBJ1-2; D is perhaps TRBD1 (6 bases). The CDR3 runs 14 residues. V lost 5 bases and J 4 bases, leaving 14 bases between the germline ends. The CDR3 DNA is TGTGCCAGCAGTCCGAGTGGGGGCGCCTATGGCTACACCTTC. The encoded protein is CASSPSGGAYGYTF.

The chain links TRBV7-9 to TRBJ1-2; no reliable D call. Trimming cost V 2 bases and J 4 bases, with 14 bases left between them. Germline V gene lookup returns CDR1 SEHNR and CDR2 FQNEAQ (reference sequence). The CDR3 length is 15 residues. This CDR3 reads CASSLSPVKPYGYTF. The DNA for the CDR3 is TGTGCCAGCAGCTTATCCCCTGTCAAGCCCTATGGCTACACCTTC.

The chain is built from TRBV20-1 and TRBJ2-1, with TRBD2 matching 11 bases. Germline lookup yields CDR1 DFQATT and CDR2 SNEGSKA (reference sequence). J was trimmed by 0 bases and V by 0 bases; bases with no gene match: 13. CDR3 length: 20 amino acids. The DNA of the CDR3 is TGCAGTGCTAGAGATATGGCTAGCGGGAGGTCCAGAAGCTCCTACAATGAGCAGTTCTTC. This encodes CSARDMASGRSRSSYNEQFF.

This clonotype was found a few times. The chain couples TRBV12-3 or TRBV12-4 to TRBJ1-1; D is unclear. Between the trimmed V and J ends, which lost 2 bases and 1 base, there was a span of 5 bases. The CDR3 is 13 amino acids. The CDR3 nucleotides are TGTGCCAGCAGTTTATGGGAGAACACTGAAGCTTTCTTT. Translating it yields CASSLWENTEAFF.